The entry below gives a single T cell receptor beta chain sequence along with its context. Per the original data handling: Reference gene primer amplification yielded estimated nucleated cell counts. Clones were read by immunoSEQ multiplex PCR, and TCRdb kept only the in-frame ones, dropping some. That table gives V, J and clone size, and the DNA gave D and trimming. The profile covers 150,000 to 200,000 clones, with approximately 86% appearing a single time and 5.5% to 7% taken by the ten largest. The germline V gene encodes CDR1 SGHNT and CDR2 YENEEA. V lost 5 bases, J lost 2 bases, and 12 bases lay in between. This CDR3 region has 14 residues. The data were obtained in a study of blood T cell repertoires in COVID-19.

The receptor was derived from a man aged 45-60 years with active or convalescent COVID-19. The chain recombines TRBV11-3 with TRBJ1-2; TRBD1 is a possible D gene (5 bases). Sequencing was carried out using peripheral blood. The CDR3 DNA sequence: TGTGCCAGCAGCCCCTGGGAGGGGAACTATGGCTACACCTTC. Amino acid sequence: CASSPWEGNYGYTF.